A single sample gave rise to the 14 T cell receptor beta chains below, sequenced in a study of shared clonotypes between healthy human individuals. The repertoire was sequenced with immunoSEQ multiplex PCR; TCRdb's copy has only in-frame clones and lacks some. The sample has 2 million to 2.5 million clones, under 95% seen once. CD8 cells regarded as naive lacked CD45RO, were positively chosen for CCR7, and omitted terminally differentiated effector memory CD45RA+ cells. The sample consisted of naive CD8+ T cells from PBMCs. These receptors were collected from a man in his late teens or twenties in good health. Some clones in this sample may be carry-over from other donors' samples.

The gene calls are TRBV5-6 and TRBJ2-7, with TRBD1 as a possible D gene (6 bases). CDR1 is SGHDT, CDR2 YYEEEE, per germline. The CDR3 consists of 14 residues. V was cut by 4 bases and J by 3 bases, with 14 bases left in between. The CDR3 sequence is CASSLLQGVYEQYF. CDR3 coding DNA: TGTGCCAGCAGCCTCCTACAGGGAGTCTACGAGCAGTACTTC.

The chain is built from TRBV27 and TRBJ2-4; weak D call: TRBD2 (8 bases). Germline lookup yields CDR1 MNHEY and CDR2 SMNVEV (reference sequence). The ends were cut back, 0 bases at V and 5 bases at J, with 17 bases in the middle. The CDR3 covers 17 residues. The CDR3 protein is CASSLSSGRGLENIQYF. CDR3 coding DNA: TGTGCCAGCAGTTTATCCTCCGGGAGGGGGCTTGAAAACATTCAGTACTTC.

The CDR3: CASSQRVRALEQYF. The CDR3 coding sequence is TGTGCCAGCAGCCAAAGGGTTCGAGCGCTCGAGCAGTACTTC. The chain has TRBV4-2 and TRBJ2-7; D unclear. Trimming cost V 2 bases and J 6 bases, with 14 bases left between them. There are 14 residues in the CDR3. The germline gives CDR1 LGHNA, CDR2 YNFKEQ.

The V call is TRBV6-1, the J call TRBJ2-7, with 8 bases matching TRBD2. The CDR3 is made up of 16 amino acids. Per the germline V gene, CDR1 is MNHNS and CDR2 is SASEGT. J gave up 6 bases and V 2 bases, and 12 bases lay outside the gene matches. In DNA, the CDR3 is TGTGCCAGCAGTGAATTTAAAAGCGGGAGAAAGGGCGAGCAGTACTTC. Its translation is CASSEFKSGRKGEQYF.

As regards this clone: Other DNA variants within this sample encode the same CDR3. The chain combines TRBV9 with TRBJ2-7; D may be TRBD2 (5 bases). Trimming removed 0 bases at V and 0 bases at J, with 7 bases between. Germline values: CDR1 SGDLS, CDR2 YYNGEE. The CDR3 consists of 14 residues. CDR3 bases: TGTGCCAGCAGCGTAGATGGGAGCTCCTACGAGCAGTACTTC. Its translation is CASSVDGSSYEQYF.

The V call is TRBV6-6, the J call TRBJ2-7; tentatively, D is TRBD1 (6 bases). Germline-derived CDR1 and CDR2 are MNHNY and SVGAGI (reference sequence). This CDR3 has 13 amino acids. Trimming cost V 5 bases and J 3 bases, with 11 bases left between them. CDR3 DNA sequence: TGTGCCAGCAGTCATGGGACATACTACGAGCAGTACTTC. Its protein product is CASSHGTYYEQYF.

This clone was found a few times. This CDR3 is CSVWDRDQPQHF. CDR3 DNA: TGCAGCGTCTGGGACAGGGATCAGCCCCAGCATTTT. The genes are TRBV29-1 and TRBJ1-5; 9 nucleotides align to TRBD1. Looked up from germline, CDR1 is SQVTM and CDR2 is ANQGSEA. There are 12 residues in the CDR3. After removal of 6 bases from V and 5 bases from J, the junction contained 2 bases not matched to a gene.

The J gene is TRBJ2-7, the V gene TRBV28; unclear D gene. The length of the CDR3 is 15 residues. Germline V lookup: CDR1 MDHEN, CDR2 SYDVKM. The V and J ends lost 0 bases and 0 bases respectively, with 9 bases between them. The CDR3 DNA is TGTGCCAGCAGTTTATGGGTCAGGAGCTCCTACGAGCAGTACTTC. Translated, it gives CASSLWVRSSYEQYF.

This clone was seen a single time. Other DNA sequences in this sample translate to the same CDR3. The chain couples TRBV27 to TRBJ2-1; perhaps TRBD2 as D (5 bases). Trimming removed 2 bases from V and 0 bases from J, with 8 bases in between. Germline CDR1 reads MNHEY; CDR2 reads SMNVEV (reference sequence). The CDR3 spans 15 residues. The CDR3 spells CASSLTGSSYNEQFF. The CDR3 coding sequence is TGTGCCAGCAGTTTAACGGGAAGCTCCTACAATGAGCAGTTCTTC.

This chain connects TRBV19 to TRBJ1-5; possibly TRBD1 for D (5 bases). This CDR3 spans 14 amino acids. The V end lost 7 bases, the J end lost 0 bases, and 10 bases lay between the germline ends. CDR1 and CDR2 (germline): LNHDA, SQIVND (reference sequence). The CDR3 DNA reads TGTGCCAGTATGGGGCGAAATAGCAATCAGCCCCAGCATTTT. It specifies CASMGRNSNQPQHF.

Remarks on this clone: Other DNA sequences in this specimen translate into the identical CDR3. V is TRBV11-3 and J is TRBJ2-7; D may be TRBD2 (6 bases). Germline V lookup: CDR1 SGHNT, CDR2 YENEEA. The CDR3 sequence is 15 residues long. V was clipped by 1 base and J by 1 base, with 11 bases between them. The CDR3 DNA sequence: TGTGCCAGCAGCTTAGGTGCGGGACCATCCTACGAGCAGTACTTC. Translating gives CASSLGAGPSYEQYF.

This sequence joins TRBV6-5 and TRBJ1-1; D is possibly TRBD1 (6 bases). V was clipped by 6 bases and J by 4 bases, with 12 bases between them. The CDR3 is 13 residues long. Germline CDR1 is MNHEY and CDR2 is SVGAGI. The CDR3 sequence is CASSHTGTTEAFF. CDR3 coding DNA: TGTGCCAGCAGCCACACAGGGACCACTGAAGCTTTCTTT.

The chain has TRBV27 and TRBJ2-2; D uncertain. The CDR3 consists of 17 residues. Trimming pared 0 bases from V and 2 bases from J, leaving 13 bases between. Germline CDR1 is MNHEY and CDR2 is SMNVEV (reference sequence). CDR3 loop: CASSLSVGWANTGELFF. The CDR3, as DNA: TGTGCCAGCAGTTTATCGGTGGGCTGGGCAAACACCGGGGAGCTGTTTTTT.

This rearrangement joins TRBV10-3 to TRBJ2-5, with 7 bases matching TRBD2. Unmatched junction bases numbered 4, after V lost 0 bases and J lost 3 bases. The CDR3 is made up of 15 amino acids. Germline V gives CDR1 ENHRY, CDR2 SYGVKD. The CDR3 spells CAISESRSGEETQYF. The CDR3 nucleotides are TGTGCCATCAGTGAGTCGAGAAGCGGGGAAGAGACCCAGTACTTC.